The rows below give T cell receptor beta chains drawn from one sample of a study of blood T cell repertoires in COVID-19. Repertoires were generated with immunoSEQ multiplex PCR, while TCRdb's copy carries only in-frame clones and drops some. The data contain about 150,000 clones, 88% of them singletons. The sequencing sample was made of peripheral blood. The source is a man between 50 and 59 years old who had recovered from COVID-19. Both conserved end residues are part of each CDR3. The D gene is left open where the match is weak. The size of a clone is reported for some rows only, either as once, few or many, or as a class for expanded clones.

TRBJ2-3,TRBV27,TRBD1,few,CASGDRGPADTQYF,TGTGCCAGCGGGGACAGGGGGCCGGCAGATACGCAGTATTTT
TRBJ2-7,TRBV30,.,.,CAWSEGPGEQYF,TGTGCCTGGAGTGAGGGTCCGGGGGAGCAGTACTTC
TRBJ1-1,TRBV7-2,TRBD1,once,CASSSGQGAKTEAFF,TGTGCCAGCAGCTCCGGACAGGGGGCAAAGACTGAAGCTTTCTTT
TRBJ1-2,TRBV18,.,.,CASSPETGYGYTF,TGTGCCAGCTCACCCGAAACGGGCTATGGCTACACCTTC
TRBJ1-1,TRBV19,TRBD1,few,CASSIVGQGNTEAFF,TGTGCCAGTAGTATAGTAGGACAGGGGAACACTGAAGCTTTCTTT
TRBJ1-6,TRBV9,.,.,CASSVGAGNNSPLHF,TGTGCCAGCAGCGTAGGGGCAGGGAATAATTCACCCCTCCACTTT
TRBJ2-3,TRBV7-3,.,.,CASSLTKAGVSSTDTQYF,TGTGCCAGCAGCTTAACGAAAGCAGGGGTGTCGAGTACAGATACGCAGTATTTT
TRBJ2-3,TRBV9,.,.,CASSFLAGPADTQYF,TGTGCCAGCAGCTTCCTCGCGGGGCCGGCAGATACGCAGTATTTT
TRBJ1-6,TRBV12-3/TRBV12-4,.,.,CASNFRGSSPLHF,TGTGCCAGCAACTTCAGGGGTAGTTCACCCCTCCACTTT
TRBJ1-2,TRBV7-9,TRBD1,.,CASSRGTGVNNYGYTF,TGTGCCAGCAGCAGAGGGACAGGGGTAAATAACTATGGCTACACCTTC
TRBJ2-5,TRBV9,TRBD2,few,CASSVGGREGETQYF,TGTGCCAGCAGCGTAGGGGGACGGGAGGGAGAGACCCAGTACTTC
TRBJ1-2,TRBV3-1/TRBV3-2,TRBD1,.,CASSQLGQESEGYTF,TGTGCCAGCAGCCAACTGGGACAGGAAAGCGAAGGCTACACCTTC
TRBJ1-6,TRBV2,TRBD1,.,CASRTGANSPLHF,TGTGCCAGCAGAACAGGGGCTAATTCACCCCTCCACTTT